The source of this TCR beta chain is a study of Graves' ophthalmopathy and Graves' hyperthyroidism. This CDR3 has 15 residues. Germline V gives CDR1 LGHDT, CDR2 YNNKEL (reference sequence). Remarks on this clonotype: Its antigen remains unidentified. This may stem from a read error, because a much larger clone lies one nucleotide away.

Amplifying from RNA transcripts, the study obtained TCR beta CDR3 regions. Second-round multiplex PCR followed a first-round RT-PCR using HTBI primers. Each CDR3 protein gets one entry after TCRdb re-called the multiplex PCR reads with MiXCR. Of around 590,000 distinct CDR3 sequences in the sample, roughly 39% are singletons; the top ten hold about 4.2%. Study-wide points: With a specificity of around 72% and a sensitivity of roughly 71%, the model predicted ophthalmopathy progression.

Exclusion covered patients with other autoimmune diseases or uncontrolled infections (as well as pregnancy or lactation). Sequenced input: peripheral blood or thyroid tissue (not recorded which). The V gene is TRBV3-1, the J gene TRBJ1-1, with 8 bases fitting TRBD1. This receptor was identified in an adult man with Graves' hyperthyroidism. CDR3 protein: CASSSRTGTNIEAFF. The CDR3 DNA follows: TGTGCCAGCAGCTCCCGGACAGGGACGAACATTGAAGCTTTCTTT. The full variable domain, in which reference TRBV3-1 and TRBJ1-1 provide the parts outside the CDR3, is DTAVSQTPKYLVTQMGNDKSIKCEQNLGHDTMYWYKQDSKKFLKIMFSYNNKELIINETVPNRFSPKSPDKAHLNLHINSLELGDSAVYFCASSSRTGTNIEAFFGQGTRLTVV.